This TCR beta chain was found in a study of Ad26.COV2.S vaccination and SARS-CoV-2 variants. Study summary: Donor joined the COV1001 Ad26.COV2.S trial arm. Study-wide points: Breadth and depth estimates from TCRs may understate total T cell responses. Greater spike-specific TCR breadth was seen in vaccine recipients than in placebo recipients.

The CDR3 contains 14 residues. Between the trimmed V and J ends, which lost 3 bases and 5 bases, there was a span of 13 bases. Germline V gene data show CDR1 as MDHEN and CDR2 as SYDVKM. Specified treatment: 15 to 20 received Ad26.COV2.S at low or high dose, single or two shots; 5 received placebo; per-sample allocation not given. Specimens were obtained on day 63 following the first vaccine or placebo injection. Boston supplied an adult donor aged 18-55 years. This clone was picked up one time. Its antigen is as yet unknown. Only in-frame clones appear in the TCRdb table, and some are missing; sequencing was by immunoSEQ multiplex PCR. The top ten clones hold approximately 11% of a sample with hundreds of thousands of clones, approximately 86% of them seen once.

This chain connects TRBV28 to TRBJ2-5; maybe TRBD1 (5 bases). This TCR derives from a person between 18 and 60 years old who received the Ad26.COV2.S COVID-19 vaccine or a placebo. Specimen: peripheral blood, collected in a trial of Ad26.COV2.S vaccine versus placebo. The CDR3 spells CASSFAGLGETQYF. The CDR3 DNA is TGTGCCAGCAGTTTTGCAGGGCTGGGGGAGACCCAGTACTTC.